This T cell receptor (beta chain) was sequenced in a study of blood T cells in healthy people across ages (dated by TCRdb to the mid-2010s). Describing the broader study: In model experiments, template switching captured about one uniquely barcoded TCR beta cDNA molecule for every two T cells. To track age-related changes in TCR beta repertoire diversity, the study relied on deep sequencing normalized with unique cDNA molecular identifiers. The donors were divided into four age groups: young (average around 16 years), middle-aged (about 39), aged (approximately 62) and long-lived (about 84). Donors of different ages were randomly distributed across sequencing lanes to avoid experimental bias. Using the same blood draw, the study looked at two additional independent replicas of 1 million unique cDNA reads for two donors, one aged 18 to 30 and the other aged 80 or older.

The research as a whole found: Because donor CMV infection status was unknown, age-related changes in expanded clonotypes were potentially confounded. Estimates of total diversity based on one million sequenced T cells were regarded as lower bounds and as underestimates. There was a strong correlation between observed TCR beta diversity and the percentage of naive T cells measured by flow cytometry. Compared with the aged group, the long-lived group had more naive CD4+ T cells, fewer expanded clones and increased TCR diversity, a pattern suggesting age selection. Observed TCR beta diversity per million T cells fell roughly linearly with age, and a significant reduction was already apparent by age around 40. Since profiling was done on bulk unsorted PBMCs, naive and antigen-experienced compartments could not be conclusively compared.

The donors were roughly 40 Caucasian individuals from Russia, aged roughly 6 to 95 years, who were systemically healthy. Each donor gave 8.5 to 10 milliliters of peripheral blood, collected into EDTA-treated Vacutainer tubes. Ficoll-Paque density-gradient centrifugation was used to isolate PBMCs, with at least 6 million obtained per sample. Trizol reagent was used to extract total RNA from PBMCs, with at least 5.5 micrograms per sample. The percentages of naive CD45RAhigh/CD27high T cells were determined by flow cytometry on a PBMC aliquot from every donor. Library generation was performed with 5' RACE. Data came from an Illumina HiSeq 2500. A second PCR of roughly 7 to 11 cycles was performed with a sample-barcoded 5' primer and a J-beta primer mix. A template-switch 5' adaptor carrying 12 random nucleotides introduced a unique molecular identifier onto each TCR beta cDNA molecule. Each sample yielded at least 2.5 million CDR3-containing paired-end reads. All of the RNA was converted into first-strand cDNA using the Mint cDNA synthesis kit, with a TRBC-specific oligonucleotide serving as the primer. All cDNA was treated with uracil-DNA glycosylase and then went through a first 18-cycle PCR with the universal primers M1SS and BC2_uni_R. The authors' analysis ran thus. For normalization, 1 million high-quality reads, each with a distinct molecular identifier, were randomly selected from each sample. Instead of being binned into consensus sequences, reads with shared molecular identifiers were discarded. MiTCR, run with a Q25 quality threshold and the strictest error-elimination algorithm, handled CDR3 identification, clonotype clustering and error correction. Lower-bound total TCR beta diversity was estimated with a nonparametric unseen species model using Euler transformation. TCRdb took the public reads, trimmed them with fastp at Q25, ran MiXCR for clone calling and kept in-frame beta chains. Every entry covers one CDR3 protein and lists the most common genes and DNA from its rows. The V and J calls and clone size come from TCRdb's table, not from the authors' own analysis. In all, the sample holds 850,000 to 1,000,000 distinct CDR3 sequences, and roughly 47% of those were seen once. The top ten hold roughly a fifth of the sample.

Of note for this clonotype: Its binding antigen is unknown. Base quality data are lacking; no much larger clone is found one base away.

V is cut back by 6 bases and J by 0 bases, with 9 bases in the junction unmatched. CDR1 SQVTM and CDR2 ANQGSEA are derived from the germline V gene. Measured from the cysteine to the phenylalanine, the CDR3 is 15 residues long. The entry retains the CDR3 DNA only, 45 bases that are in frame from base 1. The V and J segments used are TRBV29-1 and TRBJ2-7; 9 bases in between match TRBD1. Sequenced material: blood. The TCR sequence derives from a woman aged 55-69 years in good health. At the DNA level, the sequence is TGCAGCGTACGGACAGGGGCCGGACCCTCCTACGAGCAGTACTTC. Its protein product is CSVRTGAGPSYEQYF.